This paragraph reports one T cell receptor beta chain. The antigen remains unidentified. TCRdb itself ran the 5' RACE reads through MiXCR, one entry per CDR3 protein. The table lists some 690,000 distinct CDR3 sequences, less than 25% of them singletons. This specimen comes from a study of identical twins. Trimming removed 6 bases from V and 3 bases from J; junction bases left unmatched: 0. Per germline, CDR1 SEHNR and CDR2 FQNEAQ (reference sequence). The CDR3 sequence is 12 residues long. Study outcomes and limitations: Fewer insertions were carried by abundant cord blood beta clonotypes, but none was seen in memory repertoires.

The sample was also linked to a second study, of T cells expressing NK-cell markers.

The chain is built from TRBV7-9 and TRBJ2-5; 8 bases agree with TRBD1. This clonotype originated in a woman aged 18-35 years in good health. What was sequenced was PBMCs. The CDR3 spells CASRDREETQYF. The CDR3 coding sequence is TGTGCCAGCAGGGACAGGGAAGAGACCCAGTACTTC.